This paragraph covers one T cell receptor beta chain sequence. The antigen remains unidentified. The sample comes from a study of T-cell memory formation after mild COVID-19. Whole-study context: Most TCR clusters belonged to a single donor. General study findings and limits: Clones which contracted sat mainly in CM and EM if CD4+, and in EMRA if CD8+.

The CDR3 has 15 residues. V gave up 2 bases and J gave up 9 bases, with 14 bases separating them. Via MiXCR, TCRdb re-called the 5' RACE reads, giving one row per CDR3 protein. This table has roughly 340,000 distinct CDR3 sequences, approximately 15% appearing once. The chain uses TRBV12-3 or TRBV12-4 and TRBJ1-6; possibly TRBD1 for D (5 bases). The source is a man aged 18 to 29 who had mild COVID-19 (a few samples of this study predate the infection). Cell type and time point are not known. Sequencing used PBMCs or a T cell subset sorted from them (not recorded which). CDR3 in amino acids: CASSLQGRVGSPLHF. The DNA for the CDR3 is TGTGCCAGCAGTTTACAGGGTAGGGTAGGTTCACCCCTCCACTTT.